This T cell receptor beta chain originates from a study of T cell responses to AZD1222 COVID-19 vaccine (dated by TCRdb to the early 2020s). Concerning the study at large: TCR sequencing covered fewer than 250 trial participants: nearly 210 given two doses of AZD1222 and 26 given two doses of MenACWY control vaccine. Enrollment into the trials was organized by age into subgroups of 18-55, 56-69 and 70-plus years, and those subgroups contained approximately 160, 26 and 62 TCR-sequenced participants, respectively.

Overall results and qualifications from the work: Nearly half of unique spike-specific TCRs reportedly recognized epitopes outside regions mutated in the B.1.351 and B.1.1.7 variants. Conclusions about previously exposed vaccinees are limited because only five to seven AZD1222 recipients were SARS-CoV-2 seropositive at baseline. A significant rise in spike-specific TCR breadth and depth was observed after two AZD1222 doses relative to day 0 and relative to MenACWY recipients. The whole spike protein was spanned by vaccine-associated CD4 TCRs, and dominant responses were seen in regions 160-218 and 743-854. In the small 56-69-year group, the increase in depth fell short of significance, most likely because of low power. Most participants were white British and females outnumbered males, and the authors suggested that clonal diversity may have been underestimated. Because no samples from the day 14 peak response were available, repertoires could be characterized only after the peak T cell response.

This sample's time point label indicates: about 28 days (+/-7) after the second vaccine dose. The treatment or condition label, as the study defines it: meningococcal conjugate vaccine given as trial control. Samples from vaccinated people were obtained from the UK trials COV001 and COV002, which included a single-blind randomized controlled phase 2/3 trial of AZD1222 (ChAdOx1 nCoV-19) in healthy adults. For TCRbeta chain sequencing, PBMC samples from trial participants were taken at day 0 and at day 28 after the second dose. The CDR3 regions of human TCRbeta chains were subjected to immunosequencing. The original pipeline was this. Repertoire TCRs were checked for matches against a reference library of SARS-CoV-2-specific TCRs that had been generated using the MIRA antigen-specificity platform. Breadth meant the fraction of unique TCRs that were SARS-CoV-2-associated, whereas depth meant the fraction of total T cells that were SARS-CoV-2-associated. Using the MIRA data, each spike-specific TCR was assigned both to the spike region to which the TCR was reactive and to a CD4 or CD8 class. Log10-transformed breadth and depth values were compared by one-way ANOVA with Sidak's multiple comparisons tests. TCRdb took this table from immuneACCESS and kept in-frame rearrangements with V and J called. Such tables lack part of the clones; where checked against another copy, unresolved V genes explain under half of the gap, and the rest is unexplained. V, J and clone size are those of that table, while D and trimming were read from the DNA. In this sample the table shows around 140,000 clones, roughly 86% of which occur a single time. The top ten constitute about 5% of the sample.

This clone has just a few counts. It has no known antigen specificity. Within one base of it there is no much larger clone, and no base qualities were kept. Inclusive of the bounding cysteine and phenylalanine, the CDR3 is 14 residues long. Only the CDR3 region is kept as DNA, spanning 42 bases read in frame from base 1. The CDR1 and CDR2 encoded by the germline V gene (reference sequence) are SEHNR and FQNEAQ. The trim is 1 base for V and 0 bases for J, with a gap of 6 bases between the germline ends. The specimen comprised peripheral blood, sampled 28 days after the second dose of the MenACWY control vaccine. This clonotype was sampled from an adult who received the MenACWY meningococcal vaccine as a control. The chain was built from TRBV7-9 and TRBJ1-2, with the D gene not confidently named. This receptor has the CDR3 CASSLGSSNYGYTF. The DNA sequence reads TGTGCCAGCAGCTTAGGCAGCTCTAACTATGGCTACACCTTC.